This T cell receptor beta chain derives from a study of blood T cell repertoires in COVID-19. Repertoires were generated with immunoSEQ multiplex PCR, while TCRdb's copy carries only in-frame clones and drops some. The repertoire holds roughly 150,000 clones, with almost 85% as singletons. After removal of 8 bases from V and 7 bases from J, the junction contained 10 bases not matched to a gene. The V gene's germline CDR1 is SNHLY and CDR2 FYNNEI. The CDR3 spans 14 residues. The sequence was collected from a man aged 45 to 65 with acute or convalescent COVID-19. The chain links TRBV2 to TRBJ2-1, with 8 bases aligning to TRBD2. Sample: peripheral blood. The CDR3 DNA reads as TGTGCCAGCCACAAACCCCCTAGCGGGAATGAGCAGTTCTTC. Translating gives CASHKPPSGNEQFF.